Below, one T cell receptor beta chain is given with its context. A junction boundary mismatches the germline segment, possibly from a read error. The record originates from a study of blood T cells in healthy people across ages. PCR was performed a second time for about 7 to 11 cycles using a sample-barcoded 5' primer and a J-beta primer mix. TCRdb reprocessed the 5' RACE reads via MiXCR and lists one record per CDR3 protein. The table includes some 640,000 distinct CDR3 sequences, about half detected once. Specimen: blood. This TCR was recovered from a woman aged 55-69 years in good health.

This CDR3 is CSARGGRGGYGQYF. In nucleotides, the CDR3 is TGCAGCGCCCGGGGGGGGCGCGGAGGCTACGGGCAGTACTTC. The V gene is TRBV29-1, the J gene TRBJ2-7, with TRBD2 identical over 8 bases. This CDR3 comprises 14 residues. Germline CDR1 is SQVTM and CDR2 is ANQGSEA.